The 24 T cell receptor beta chains below all came from one sample that was sequenced in a study of low-dose radiotherapy and immunotherapy resistance in tumors. Alpha- and beta-chain coverage of first-strand cDNA came from TRAV- and TRBV-specific primers. TCRs were amplified for approximately 21 PCR cycles with a constant-region primer and V-primer adapter. TCRdb processed the reads anew with MiXCR; each CDR3 protein has one entry. Of around 79,000 distinct CDR3 sequences listed, 18% were seen once; the top ten hold 5.9%. Described time point: before trial treatment. The material was PBMCs, obtained before treatment. The receptors here all came from a male donor with prostate cancer.

This clonotype has a count of ten or more. The rearrangement uses TRBV20-1 and TRBJ2-4, with D unclear. Looked up from germline, CDR1 is DFQATT and CDR2 is SNEGSKA (reference sequence). Deletions cut 0 bases from V and 8 bases from J, with 14 bases between. This CDR3 has 14 residues. DNA of the CDR3: TGCAGTGCTAGAGATCATAGCCAATGGGACATTCAGTACTTC. Protein: CSARDHSQWDIQYF.

This clonotype was seen just once. This rearrangement joins TRBV7-2 to TRBJ2-2; 10 bases agree with TRBD2. Looked up from germline, CDR1 is SGHTA and CDR2 is FQGNSA. Germline trimming cut 2 bases from V and 4 bases from J; bases unmatched to any gene: 1. This CDR3 spans 15 amino acids. CDR3 loop: CASSLKREGTGELFF. DNA for the CDR3: TGTGCCAGCAGCTTAAAGCGGGAGGGCACCGGGGAGCTGTTTTTT.

This clonotype showed up many times. The CDR3 DNA is TGTGCCAGCAGGTCGAGCCCCGGGACGGCTCAAGAGACCCAGTACTTC. It encodes CASRSSPGTAQETQYF. The chain combines TRBV7-8 with TRBJ2-5; D assignment may be TRBD1 or TRBD2 (5 bases each). CDR1 and CDR2 from the germline V gene are SGHVS and FQNEAQ. The ends were cut back, 6 bases at V and 2 bases at J, with 19 bases in the middle. The CDR3 length is 16 residues.

This clonotype was counted at least ten times. This sequence joins TRBV30 and TRBJ1-1, with D unclear. This CDR3 has 13 residues. Deletions cut 0 bases from V and 1 base from J, with 6 bases between. Germline loops: CDR1 GTSNPN, CDR2 SVGIG (reference sequence). CDR3 nucleotide sequence: TGTGCCTGGAGTGTAAAAGGGAACACTGAAGCTTTCTTT. This encodes CAWSVKGNTEAFF. The complete variable domain, with remaining parts taken from reference TRBV30 and TRBJ1-1, reads SQTIHQWPATLVQPVGSPLSLECTVEGTSNPNLYWYRQAAGRGLQLLFYSVGIGQISSEVPQNLSASRPQDRQFILSSKKLLLSDSGFYLCAWSVKGNTEAFFGQGTRLTVV.

This clonotype was seen ten or more times. DNA for the CDR3: TGTGCCAGCAGTTTATCGGTCCGGCCGGGCGGGTTTTATGGCTACACCTTC. Protein product: CASSLSVRPGGFYGYTF. This chain links TRBV27 with TRBJ1-2, with D unresolved. The CDR3 loop spans 17 amino acids. Germline V CDR1 and CDR2: MNHEY, SMNVEV (reference sequence). Trimming pared 0 bases from V and 5 bases from J, leaving 19 bases between.

The chain combines TRBV6-8 with TRBJ1-2, with no clear D. This CDR3 comprises 16 residues. The germline V and J ends were trimmed by 0 bases and 4 bases, with 15 bases remaining between them. The germline gives CDR1 MNHGY, CDR2 SAAAGT. In DNA, the CDR3 is TGTGCCAGCAGTTACTCGAACCACGGAGTTGGCTATGGCTACACCTTC. Protein product: CASSYSNHGVGYGYTF.

Concerning this clonotype: This may stem from a read error, because a much larger clone lies one nucleotide away. No conserved phenylalanine or tryptophan ends this CDR3, so it is likely a read error. The V and J genes are TRBV7-9 and TRBJ2-7; 7 positions match TRBD1. This CDR3 comprises 14 residues. The junction had 11 bases not matched to a gene; V was cut back by 6 bases and J by 6 bases. Germline CDR1 reads SEHNR; CDR2 reads FQNEAQ (reference sequence). Written as DNA, the CDR3 is TGTGCCAGCAGTCCGGGACAGAGGGTGGGCGAGCAGTACTTG. Translating it yields CASSPGQRVGEQYL.

The chain joins TRBV7-2 to TRBJ2-2, with 9 nucleotides matching TRBD2. Germline assignment: CDR1 SGHTA and CDR2 FQGNSA. Trimming at V came to 6 bases and at J to 5 bases, leaving 10 bases not matched to a gene. The length of the CDR3 is 16 residues. The CDR3 bases are TGTGCCAGCAGACGCCCGGGACTAGCAACGACCGGGGAGCTGTTTTTT. Translation: CASRRPGLATTGELFF.

This clonotype has ten or more counts. The chain employs TRBV27 and TRBJ2-1; D possibly matches TRBD1 or TRBD2 (5 bases each). The CDR3 spans 17 residues. The germline V gene has CDR1 MNHEY and CDR2 SMNVEV (reference sequence). The V end lost 3 bases, the J end lost 1 base, and 16 bases lay between the germline ends. The CDR3: CASSLGRITVSYNEQFF. CDR3 DNA sequence: TGTGCCAGCAGTTTGGGACGGATTACTGTTTCCTACAATGAGCAGTTCTTC.

This clonotype has at least ten counts. This chain connects TRBV6-2 or TRBV6-3 to TRBJ2-7; 9 bases are shared with TRBD1. The trim removed 10 bases at V and 0 bases at J, leaving 10 bases unmatched. The CDR3 loop spans 15 amino acids. Germline CDR1 and CDR2: MNHEY and SVGEGT. In nucleotides, the CDR3 is TGTGCCACAACCCTGGACAGGGGAACCTCCTACGAGCAGTACTTC. Encoded protein: CATTLDRGTSYEQYF.

This clonotype was recorded at least ten times. The V and J genes are TRBV5-6 and TRBJ2-7; no firm D call. The V end lost 0 bases, the J end lost 4 bases, and 5 bases lay between the germline ends. The CDR3 runs 12 residues. Germline V CDR1 and CDR2: SGHDT, YYEEEE. Here the CDR3 DNA reads TGTGCCAGCAGCTTGGAACAGTACGAGCAGTACTTC. Its protein is CASSLEQYEQYF.

This clonotype occurred many times. The J gene is TRBJ1-2, the V gene TRBV28; D unclear. Germline CDR1 and CDR2: MDHEN and SYDVKM. This CDR3 comprises 16 residues. Trimming left V 6 bases short and J 3 bases short, with 20 bases between. The CDR3 DNA reads TGTGCCAGCAGACCCCCTTTGTCGGAGAGGCACTATGGCTACACCTTC. Translation gives CASRPPLSERHYGYTF.

This clonotype was seen a single time. The CDR3, as DNA: TGTGCCAGCAGTGACCGGGGCGCGAATGAAAAACTGTTTTTT. It is translated as CASSDRGANEKLFF. The V and J genes are TRBV6-8 and TRBJ1-4, with D tentatively TRBD1 (5 bases). The V gene's germline CDR1 is MNHGY and CDR2 SAAAGT. The CDR3 covers 14 residues. V was pared by 5 bases and J by 5 bases, with 12 bases between.

The chain links TRBV12-3 or TRBV12-4 to TRBJ1-2; D is unresolved. Trimming left V 9 bases short and J 6 bases short, with 17 bases between. CDR3 length: 13 residues. CDR3 DNA: TGTGCCAGTCTTCTGGAGACGGGTCATGGCTACACCTTC. Translating gives CASLLETGHGYTF.

This clonotype was seen repeatedly, ten times or more. The chain couples TRBV30 to TRBJ2-1, with D perhaps matching TRBD1 or TRBD2 (6 bases each). The CDR3 spans 14 residues. The V end was cut by 2 bases, the J end by 9 bases, with 17 bases between. In germline, CDR1 is GTSNPN, CDR2 SVGIG (reference sequence). The CDR3 loop is CAWSPTGRDIEQFF. In DNA, the CDR3 is TGTGCCTGGAGTCCAACGGGGCGGGACATTGAGCAGTTCTTC.

There are many counts of this clonotype. The chain uses TRBV11-3 and TRBJ2-2; D perhaps matches TRBD2 (6 bases). The CDR3 has 16 residues. The V end lost 3 bases, the J end lost 2 bases, and 13 bases lay between the germline ends. Germline values: CDR1 SGHNT, CDR2 YENEEA. This CDR3 reads CASSLMGGKNTGELFF. CDR3 in DNA: TGTGCCAGCAGCTTGATGGGGGGAAAAAACACCGGGGAGCTGTTTTTT. Variable domain in full (rest from reference TRBV11-3 and TRBJ2-2): EAGVVQSPRYKIIEKKQPVAFWCNPISGHNTLYWYLQNLGQGPELLIRYENEEAVDDSQLPKDRFSAERLKGVDSTLKIQPAELGDSAVYLCASSLMGGKNTGELFFGEGSRLTVL.

This clonotype was picked up many times. This chain links TRBV10-3 with TRBJ1-1; D may be TRBD1 (5 bases). Germline values: CDR1 ENHRY, CDR2 SYGVKD. V shed 3 bases and J shed 0 bases, with 11 bases lying between them. This CDR3 has 15 amino acids. CDR3: CAISDRESLNTEAFF. For the CDR3, the DNA is TGTGCCATCAGTGACAGGGAAAGCCTGAACACTGAAGCTTTCTTT.

This clonotype was recorded at least ten times. The CDR3 loop reads CASSLGESTDTQYF. CDR3 sequence (DNA): TGCGCCAGCAGCTTGGGAGAAAGCACAGATACGCAGTATTTT. The chain couples TRBV5-1 to TRBJ2-3; D gene uncertain. The CDR3 covers 14 residues. V was shortened by 0 bases and J by 0 bases, with 5 bases between the two germline ends. Per the germline V gene, CDR1 is SGHRS and CDR2 is YFSETQ. Filled out from reference TRBV5-1 and TRBJ2-3, the complete variable domain reads KAGVTQTPRYLIKTRGQQVTLSCSPISGHRSVSWYQQTPGQGLQFLFEYFSETQRNKGNFPGRFSGRQFSNSRSEMNVSTLELGDSALYLCASSLGESTDTQYFGPGTRLTVL.

Only a few counts were recorded for this clonotype. The genes are TRBV7-9 and TRBJ1-1; D gene ambiguous. CDR3 length: 13 amino acids. V was pared by 6 bases and J by 8 bases, with 16 bases between. Germline CDR1 reads SEHNR; CDR2 reads FQNEAQ (reference sequence). CDR3 in DNA: TGTGCCAGCAGACCTACGATGCTTGAAGAAGCTTTCTTT. This gives the protein CASRPTMLEEAFF. The full variable domain, completed using reference TRBV7-9 and TRBJ1-1, is DTGVSQNPRHKITKRGQNVTFRCDPISEHNRLYWYRQTLGQGPEFLTYFQNEAQLEKSRLLSDRFSAERPKGSFSTLEIQRTEQGDSAMYLCASRPTMLEEAFFGQGTRLTVV.

The chain carries TRBV7-9 and TRBJ2-7; 7 nucleotides line up with TRBD1. CDR1 SEHNR and CDR2 FQNEAQ come from the germline V gene (reference sequence). After removal of 6 bases from V and 1 base from J, the junction contained 3 bases not matched to a gene. The length of the CDR3 is 13 residues. The CDR3 protein is CASRGQLSYEQYF. The CDR3 DNA is TGTGCCAGCAGGGGACAGCTATCCTACGAGCAGTACTTC. Supplemented by reference TRBV7-9 and TRBJ2-7, the full variable domain reads DTGVSQNPRHKITKRGQNVTFRCDPISEHNRLYWYRQTLGQGPEFLTYFQNEAQLEKSRLLSDRFSAERPKGSFSTLEIQRTEQGDSAMYLCASRGQLSYEQYFGPGTRLTVT.

This clonotype was detected a few times. The rearrangement links TRBV29-1 to TRBJ2-7; tentative D call: TRBD1 (5 bases). Germline V CDR1 and CDR2: SQVTM, ANQGSEA. The ends were cut back, 3 bases at V and 3 bases at J, with 12 bases in the middle. The CDR3 covers 13 residues. This CDR3 reads CSVDSFDSYEQYF. CDR3 coding DNA: TGCAGCGTTGATTCGTTTGACAGCTACGAGCAGTACTTC.

This clonotype was detected many times. The genes are TRBV6-2 or TRBV6-3 and TRBJ2-1; 15 bases are a match to TRBD2. This CDR3 contains 15 residues. V dropped 5 bases and J dropped 7; count of bases not matched to a gene: 3. Germline V gene sequence: CDR1 MNHEY, CDR2 SVGEGT. The CDR3 DNA is TGTGCCAGCAGTGAGGGGACTAGCGGGAGGAATGAGCAGTTCTTC. Protein: CASSEGTSGRNEQFF.

This clonotype was detected ten times or more. The chain employs TRBV19 and TRBJ2-1; 14 bases map to TRBD2. CDR1 LNHDA and CDR2 SQIVND come from the germline V gene (reference sequence). Losses at the gene ends were 5 bases for V and 6 bases for J; bases not matched to a gene: 6. The CDR3 has 16 residues. The CDR3 sequence is CASSRLTSGRVNEQFF. CDR3 coding DNA: TGTGCCAGTAGTCGATTGACTAGCGGGAGGGTCAATGAGCAGTTCTTC.

This clonotype was counted at least ten times. The chain is built from TRBV3-1 and TRBJ1-5, with 10 bases identical to TRBD1. In germline, CDR1 is LGHDT, CDR2 YNNKEL (reference sequence). V gave up 4 bases and J gave up 5 bases; unmatched junction bases: 2. The length of the CDR3 is 14 residues. The CDR3 spells CASSLGTGDQPQHF. CDR3 in DNA: TGTGCCAGCAGCCTCGGGACAGGGGATCAGCCCCAGCATTTT.